This TCR beta chain was obtained from a study of blood T cell repertoires in COVID-19. Per germline, CDR1 MDHEN and CDR2 SYDVKM. Trimming shortened V by 2 bases and J by 7 bases, and 8 bases separated the two germline ends. This CDR3 comprises 12 residues. Participants' own reports of clinical history determined their cohort assignment. Profiled with immunoSEQ multiplex PCR; TCRdb holds only in-frame clones, not every one. The sample lists 140,000 to 150,000 clones, roughly 86% seen once, with 3.4% in the top ten. Sequencing used PBMCs or T cells enriched from blood (not recorded which). The chain recombines TRBV28 with TRBJ2-5, with a possible D match to TRBD1 (6 bases). This sequence was found in a woman aged 45-65 years with acute COVID-19. Here the CDR3 reads CASSLTGTTQYF. Here the CDR3 DNA reads TGTGCCAGCAGTTTAACAGGGACGACCCAGTACTTC.